These 26 T cell receptor beta chains originate from one sample sequenced in a study of blood T cell repertoires in COVID-19. Sequencing used immunoSEQ multiplex PCR; TCRdb keeps in-frame clones, though not all of them. The repertoire holds 150,000 to 200,000 clones, approximately 79% seen once, with 6.5% to 9% in the top ten. The sample taken for sequencing was peripheral blood. These TCRs come from a woman aged 40 to 49 with COVID-19, enrolled during active disease.

The genes are TRBV5-6 and TRBJ2-5, with 14 nucleotides matching TRBD2. CDR3 size: 15 residues. Per germline, CDR1 SGHDT and CDR2 YYEEEE. With V trimmed by 7 bases and J by 7 bases, 9 bases remained unmatched. This CDR3 reads CASGLGLAGVGTQYF. CDR3 bases: TGTGCCAGCGGACTGGGACTAGCGGGGGTGGGGACCCAGTACTTC.

This clone was counted only a few times. This sequence joins TRBV6-4 and TRBJ2-3; tentative D call: TRBD2 (5 bases). The germline gives CDR1 MRHNA, CDR2 SNTAGT. This CDR3 is built from 19 residues. V was clipped by 3 bases and J by 0 bases, with 22 bases between them. The DNA for the CDR3 is TGTGCCAGCAGTGATCCTAGCAGGAGAATATCCTCTAGCACAGATACGCAGTATTTT. It encodes CASSDPSRRISSSTDTQYF.

This clone was detected many times. The J gene is TRBJ2-2, the V gene TRBV6-5; D is possibly TRBD1 (6 bases). This CDR3 is built from 16 residues. The V gene's germline CDR1 is MNHEY and CDR2 SVGAGI. V was pared by 2 bases and J by 0 bases, with 10 bases between. CDR3 sequence reads: CASSYRQEPNTGELFF. CDR3 nucleotides: TGTGCCAGCAGTTACCGACAGGAGCCGAACACCGGGGAGCTGTTTTTT.

J is TRBJ1-2 and V is TRBV2, with D uncertain. Trimming cost V 6 bases and J 7 bases, with 9 bases left between them. The CDR3 totals 11 residues. Per the germline V gene, CDR1 is SNHLY and CDR2 is FYNNEI. The CDR3, as DNA: TGTGCCAGCAGCGAGGCTCGTGGCTACACCTTC. The encoded protein is CASSEARGYTF.

This sequence joins TRBV4-1 and TRBJ2-5; TRBD2 might be the D (6 bases). Germline lookup yields CDR1 MGHRA and CDR2 YSYEKL. The ends were cut back, 4 bases at V and 5 bases at J, with 8 bases in the middle. The length of the CDR3 is 12 residues. The CDR3 reads CASSLSGETQYF. CDR3 nucleotide sequence: TGCGCCAGCAGCCTCAGCGGGGAGACCCAGTACTTC.

The chain is built from TRBV6-5 and TRBJ2-7, with TRBD1 matching 10 bases. Germline CDR1 MNHEY, CDR2 SVGAGI. The V and J ends lost 6 bases and 6 bases, in that order; junction bases with no gene match: 5. The CDR3 spans 13 residues. CDR3 DNA: TGTGCCAGCAGGGAGGACAGGGGGACCGAGCAGTACGTC. This codes for CASREDRGTEQYV.

This chain connects TRBV24-1 to TRBJ2-1; TRBD2 matches 8 bases. The trim removed 4 bases at V and 6 bases at J, leaving 19 bases unmatched. The CDR3 covers 19 residues. Germline V lookup: CDR1 KGHDR, CDR2 SFDVKD. CDR3 residues: CATSDPSWGAGVGSNEQFF. In nucleotides, the CDR3 is TGTGCCACCAGTGACCCCTCCTGGGGAGCGGGAGTCGGCTCCAATGAGCAGTTCTTC.

The J gene is TRBJ1-2, the V gene TRBV3-1 (or the pseudogene TRBV3-2), with a weak D call TRBD1 (6 bases). Germline V CDR1 and CDR2: LGHDT, YNNKEL (reference sequence). V gave up 3 bases and J gave up 5 bases, with 25 bases separating them. The CDR3 covers 18 residues. The CDR3, as DNA: TGTGCCAGCAGCCATACCCTAGGTGCAGGGGCGAGCGTTTATGGCTACACCTTC. Its translation: CASSHTLGAGASVYGYTF.

This clone has more than one count but fewer than ten. The chain links TRBV27 to TRBJ2-1, with 7 bases aligning to TRBD2. V shed 1 base, J shed 6 bases, and the junction held 0 bases outside the gene matches. CDR1 and CDR2 from the germline V gene are MNHEY and SMNVEV (reference sequence). This CDR3 is built from 13 residues. DNA for the CDR3: TGTGCCAGCAGTTTATGGACTAGCAATGAGCAGTTCTTC. Encoded protein: CASSLWTSNEQFF.

This clone was observed at least ten times. The chain has TRBV2 and TRBJ1-5; D possibly corresponds to TRBD1 (5 bases). V lost 0 bases and J lost 5, with 8 bases in between. The V gene's germline CDR1 is SNHLY and CDR2 FYNNEI. The CDR3 covers 14 residues. The CDR3 sequence is CASSEAGGYQPQHF. CDR3 sequence (DNA): TGTGCCAGCAGTGAAGCCGGGGGTTATCAGCCCCAGCATTTT.

V usage is TRBV4-1 and J usage is TRBJ2-2, with TRBD1 matching 7 bases. The CDR3 loop spans 16 amino acids. Losses at the gene ends were 0 bases for V and 5 bases for J; bases not matched to a gene: 6. CDR1 and CDR2 (germline): MGHRA, YSYEKL. CDR3 bases: TGCGCCAGCAGCCAAGAACGTCCAGGGGGTACCGGGGAGCTGTTTTTT. Amino acid sequence: CASSQERPGGTGELFF.

The J gene is TRBJ1-3, the V gene TRBV19, with 7 positions matching TRBD1. The V segment lost 6 bases and the J segment 2 bases; nucleotides outside the gene matches: 4. The CDR3 contains 14 residues. CDR1 is LNHDA and CDR2 is SQIVND in the germline V gene (reference sequence). The CDR3 loop reads CASSWTGAGNTIYF. The DNA of the CDR3 is TGTGCCAGTAGCTGGACAGGTGCTGGAAACACCATATATTTT.

This clone was seen a handful of times. The V gene is TRBV6-2 or TRBV6-3, the J gene TRBJ2-7, with 8 bases lining up with TRBD2. Germline V CDR1 and CDR2: MNHEY, SVGEGT. CDR3 length: 14 residues. Trimming removed 4 bases from V and 0 bases from J; junction bases left unmatched: 2. CDR3 coding DNA: TGTGCCAGCAGTTCACTAGCGGACTCCTACGAGCAGTACTTC. As protein: CASSSLADSYEQYF.

As concerns this clone: The identical CDR3 is also encoded by other nucleotide sequences in the sample. This chain's CDR3 is CASPSAPTNYGYTF. The CDR3, as DNA: TGTGCCAGCCCGAGTGCACCTACTAACTATGGCTACACCTTC. The chain recombines TRBV2 with TRBJ1-2; D not resolved. V was pared by 8 bases and J by 0 bases, with 13 bases between. The germline V gene encodes CDR1 SNHLY and CDR2 FYNNEI. The CDR3 extends over 14 amino acids.

The chain joins TRBV28 to TRBJ1-5; D remains ambiguous. Germline V CDR1 and CDR2: MDHEN, SYDVKM. Between the trimmed V and J ends, which lost 7 bases and 2 bases, there was a span of 9 bases. The CDR3 totals 13 residues. The CDR3 region has the DNA TGTGCCAGCAAAGAACGGGGCAATCAGCCCCAGCATTTT. Translation gives CASKERGNQPQHF.

V usage is TRBV7-3 and J usage is TRBJ2-1; 10 nucleotides align to TRBD2. CDR3 length: 15 residues. With 6 bases clipped from V and 8 bases from J, the junction kept 10 bases outside the gene matches. The germline V gene has CDR1 SGHTA and CDR2 FQGTGA. This chain's CDR3 is CASRLAGGGYYEQFF. The CDR3 coding sequence is TGTGCCAGCAGATTAGCGGGAGGAGGATATTATGAGCAGTTCTTC.

The V and J genes are TRBV20-1 and TRBJ2-1; 8 bases map to TRBD2. Trimming at V came to 3 bases and at J to 8 bases, leaving 9 bases not matched to a gene. Germline assignment: CDR1 DFQATT and CDR2 SNEGSKA (reference sequence). The CDR3 loop spans 14 amino acids. The CDR3 coding sequence is TGCAGTGCTAGTCTCAGCGGGAGAACGTATGAGCAGTTCTTC. Its translation: CSASLSGRTYEQFF.

For this clone: Other DNA sequences in this specimen translate into the identical CDR3. The CDR3, as DNA: TGTGCCAGCAGCTTACAGGGAAATACTGAAGCTTTCTTT. Its translation is CASSLQGNTEAFF. The genes are TRBV7-9 and TRBJ1-1, with D perhaps TRBD1 (5 bases). The CDR3 has 13 residues. Germline V gives CDR1 SEHNR, CDR2 FQNEAQ (reference sequence). The V end lost 2 bases, the J end lost 5 bases, and 9 bases lay between the germline ends. The complete variable domain, with remaining parts taken from reference TRBV7-9 and TRBJ1-1, reads DTGVSQNPRHKITKRGQNVTFRCDPISEHNRLYWYRQTLGQGPEFLTYFQNEAQLEKSRLLSDRFSAERPKGSFSTLEIQRTEQGDSAMYLCASSLQGNTEAFFGQGTRLTVV.

The chain links TRBV7-2 to TRBJ2-7; tentative D call: TRBD2 (6 bases). This CDR3 is 14 amino acids long. CDR1 is SGHTA, CDR2 FQGNSA, per germline. V was pared by 1 base and J by 7 bases, with 14 bases between. Written as DNA, the CDR3 is TGTGCCAGCAGCTTAGGACTAGGTTTGGGTGAGCAGTACGTC. Protein: CASSLGLGLGEQYV.

This chain joins TRBV28 and TRBJ1-5; D is unresolved. V dropped 2 bases and J dropped 0 bases, with 8 bases sitting between them. CDR1 and CDR2 from the germline V gene are MDHEN and SYDVKM. The CDR3 spans 15 residues. CDR3 in DNA: TGTGCCAGCAGTTTAGTCGCAGATAGCAATCAGCCCCAGCATTTT. Protein sequence: CASSLVADSNQPQHF.

This clone was observed a single time. Within the sample, other DNA sequences also encode this same CDR3. This rearrangement joins TRBV6-5 to TRBJ1-3; D call uncertain. Germline CDR1 reads MNHEY; CDR2 reads SVGAGI. The CDR3 has 11 residues. V gave up 7 bases and J gave up 4 bases, with 5 bases separating them. CDR3 DNA sequence: TGTGCCAGCATTAGCGGAAACACCATATATTTT. Protein product: CASISGNTIYF.

The rearrangement links TRBV23-1 to TRBJ1-1; no reliable D call. TRBV23-1 is known as an ORF, though its function is uncertain. The V gene lost 8 bases and the J gene lost 9 bases, with 4 bases spanning the gap. This CDR3 is built from 8 residues. The CDR3 sequence is CASLKAFF. The DNA for the CDR3 is TGCGCCAGCCTAAAAGCTTTCTTT.

The rearrangement links TRBV5-1 to TRBJ1-1, with no clear D. The germline V gene encodes CDR1 SGHRS and CDR2 YFSETQ. The V end was cut by 7 bases, the J end by 1 base, with 8 bases between. The CDR3 has 12 residues. The DNA of the CDR3 is TGCGCCAGCGTCGGGGAGAACACTGAAGCTTTCTTT. This translates into CASVGENTEAFF.

In its sample, this clone was seen once. The chain uses TRBV7-9 and TRBJ2-2; unclear D gene. V gave up 2 bases and J gave up 6 bases, with 4 bases separating them. The germline V gene has CDR1 SEHNR and CDR2 FQNEAQ (reference sequence). CDR3 length equals 12 residues. CDR3 bases: TGTGCCAGCAGCTTACTCGCCGGGGAGCTGTTTTTT. This translates into CASSLLAGELFF.

The chain uses TRBV30 and TRBJ2-7; D not resolved. Germline-derived CDR1 and CDR2 are GTSNPN and SVGIG (reference sequence). The CDR3 runs 13 residues. The V gene lost 0 bases and the J gene lost 5 bases, with 11 bases spanning the gap. The CDR3 loop is CAWSVTLNDEQYF. The CDR3 DNA sequence: TGTGCCTGGAGTGTAACTCTAAACGACGAGCAGTACTTC.

This chain links TRBV28 with TRBJ1-2; 7 bases fit TRBD1. Trimming at V came to 6 bases and at J to 3 bases, leaving 4 bases not matched to a gene. The germline CDR1 and CDR2 sequences are MDHEN and SYDVKM. The CDR3 length is 13 residues. The CDR3 DNA sequence: TGTGCCAGCAGCCAACAGGGGTACTATGGCTACACCTTC. It encodes CASSQQGYYGYTF.